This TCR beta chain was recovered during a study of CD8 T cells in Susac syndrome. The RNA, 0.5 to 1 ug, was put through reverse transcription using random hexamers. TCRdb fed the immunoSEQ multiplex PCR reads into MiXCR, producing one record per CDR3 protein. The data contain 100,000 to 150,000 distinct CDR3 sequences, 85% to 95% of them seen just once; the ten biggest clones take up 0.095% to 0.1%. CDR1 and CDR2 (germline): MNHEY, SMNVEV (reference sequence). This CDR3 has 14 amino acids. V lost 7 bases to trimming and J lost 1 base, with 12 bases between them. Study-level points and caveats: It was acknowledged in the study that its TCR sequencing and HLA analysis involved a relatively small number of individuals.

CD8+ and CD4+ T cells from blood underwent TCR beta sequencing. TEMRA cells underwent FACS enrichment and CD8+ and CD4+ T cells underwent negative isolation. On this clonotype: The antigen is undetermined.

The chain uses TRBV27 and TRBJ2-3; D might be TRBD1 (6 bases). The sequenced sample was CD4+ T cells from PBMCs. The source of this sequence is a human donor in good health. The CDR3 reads CASKGTSRTDTQYF. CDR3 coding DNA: TGTGCCAGCAAGGGGACAAGCCGCACAGATACGCAGTATTTT.